The entry below describes one T cell receptor beta chain. Its target is not known. The assay was immunoSEQ multiplex PCR, and TCRdb's table has in-frame clones only and misses some. The sample has 150,000 to 200,000 clones, 85% to 95% seen once. The data originate from a study of T cell responses to AZD1222 COVID-19 vaccine. Study details: Whether given at about 4 or about 12 weeks, second doses were pooled. Study conclusions and caveats: Spike-specific TCR breadth and depth went up after people got two AZD1222 doses. Repertoires were obtained only post-peak T cell response.

The CDR3 spans 13 residues. V shed 4 bases and J shed 5 bases, with 12 bases lying between them. Germline CDR1 SGHRS, CDR2 YFSETQ. This sequence originates from an adult in good health. The V and J genes are TRBV5-1 and TRBJ2-5; TRBD1 is a possible D gene (6 bases). Source: peripheral blood, taken on day 0 of AZD1222 vaccination. In nucleotides, the CDR3 is TGCGCCAGCAGCACGGACAGCTGGGAGACCCAGTACTTC. It yields the protein CASSTDSWETQYF.